The source of this T cell receptor beta chain is a study of response to subunit inactivated influenza vaccine. Study conclusions and caveats: Authors suggested few new T cells are recruited by each seasonal influenza vaccination.

CDR3 length: 12 residues. Germline CDR1 and CDR2: DFQATT and SNEGSKA (reference sequence). V was clipped by 4 bases and J by 4 bases, with 7 bases between them. This clonotype was observed a few times. The target antigen is unknown. TCRdb passed the RT-PCR reads through MiXCR, listing each CDR3 protein once. This table holds 200,000 to 250,000 distinct CDR3 sequences, 9% to 15% found once. The genes are TRBV20-1 and TRBJ1-4; D is uncertain. This TCR was recovered from a man aged 50-59 years who received an inactivated influenza vaccine. Sequenced here: non-naive T cells sorted from PBMCs, sampled 14 to 15 days before vaccination. The CDR3 sequence: CSAKSDNEKLFF. For the CDR3, the DNA is TGCAGTGCTAAGTCAGATAATGAAAAACTGTTTTTT.